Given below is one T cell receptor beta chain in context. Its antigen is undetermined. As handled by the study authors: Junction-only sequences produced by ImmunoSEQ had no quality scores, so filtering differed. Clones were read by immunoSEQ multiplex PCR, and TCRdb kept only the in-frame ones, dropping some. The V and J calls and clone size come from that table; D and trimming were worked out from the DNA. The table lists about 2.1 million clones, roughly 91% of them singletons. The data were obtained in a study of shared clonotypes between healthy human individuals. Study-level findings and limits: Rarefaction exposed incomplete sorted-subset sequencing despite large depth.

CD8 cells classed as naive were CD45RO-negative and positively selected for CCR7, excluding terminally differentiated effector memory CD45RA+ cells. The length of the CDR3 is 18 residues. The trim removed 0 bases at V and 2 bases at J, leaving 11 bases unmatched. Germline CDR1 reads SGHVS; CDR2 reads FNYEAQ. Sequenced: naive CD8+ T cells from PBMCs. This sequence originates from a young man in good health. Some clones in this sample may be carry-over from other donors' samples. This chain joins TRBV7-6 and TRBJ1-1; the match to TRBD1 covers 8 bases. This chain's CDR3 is CASSLASLAGGRNTEAFF. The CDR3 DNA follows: TGTGCCAGCAGCTTAGCATCTCTGGCAGGGGGCCGCAACACTGAAGCTTTCTTT.